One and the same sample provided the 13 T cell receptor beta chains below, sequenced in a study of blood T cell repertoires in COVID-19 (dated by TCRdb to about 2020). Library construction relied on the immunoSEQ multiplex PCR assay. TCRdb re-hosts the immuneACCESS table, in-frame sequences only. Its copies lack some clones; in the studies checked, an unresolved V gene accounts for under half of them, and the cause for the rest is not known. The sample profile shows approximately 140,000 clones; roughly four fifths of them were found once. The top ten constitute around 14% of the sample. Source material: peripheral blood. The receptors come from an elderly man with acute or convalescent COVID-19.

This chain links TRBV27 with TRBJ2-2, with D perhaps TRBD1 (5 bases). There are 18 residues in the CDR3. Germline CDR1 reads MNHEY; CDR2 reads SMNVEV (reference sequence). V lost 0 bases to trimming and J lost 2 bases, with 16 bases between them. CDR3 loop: CASSLSMVQAPNTGELFF. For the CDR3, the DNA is TGTGCCAGCAGTTTATCGATGGTACAGGCCCCTAACACCGGGGAGCTGTTTTTT.

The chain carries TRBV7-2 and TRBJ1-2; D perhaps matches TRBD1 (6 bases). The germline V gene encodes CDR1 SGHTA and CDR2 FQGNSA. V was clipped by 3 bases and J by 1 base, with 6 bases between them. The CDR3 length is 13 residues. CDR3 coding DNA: TGTGCCAGCAGCTTGGACAGTAACTATGGCTACACCTTC. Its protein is CASSLDSNYGYTF.

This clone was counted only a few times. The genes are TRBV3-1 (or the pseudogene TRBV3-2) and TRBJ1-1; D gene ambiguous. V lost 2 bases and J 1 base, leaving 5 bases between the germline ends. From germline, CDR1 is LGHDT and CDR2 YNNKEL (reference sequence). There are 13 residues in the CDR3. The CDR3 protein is CASSQSQNTEAFF. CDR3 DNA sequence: TGTGCCAGCAGCCAATCCCAGAACACTGAAGCTTTCTTT.

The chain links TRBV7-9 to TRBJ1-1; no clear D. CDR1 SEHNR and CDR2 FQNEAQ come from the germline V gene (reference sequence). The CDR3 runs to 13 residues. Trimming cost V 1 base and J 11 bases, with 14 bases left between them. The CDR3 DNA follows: TGTGCCAGCAGCTTAGTCGCGCAATCGGGGGCTTTCTTT. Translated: CASSLVAQSGAFF. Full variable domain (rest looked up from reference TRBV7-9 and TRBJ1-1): DTGVSQNPRHKITKRGQNVTFRCDPISEHNRLYWYRQTLGQGPEFLTYFQNEAQLEKSRLLSDRFSAERPKGSFSTLEIQRTEQGDSAMYLCASSLVAQSGAFFGQGTRLTVV.

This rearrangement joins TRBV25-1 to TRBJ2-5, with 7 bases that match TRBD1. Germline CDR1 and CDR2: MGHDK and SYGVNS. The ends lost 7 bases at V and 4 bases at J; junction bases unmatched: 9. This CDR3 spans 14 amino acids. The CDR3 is CASNFQGVGETQYF. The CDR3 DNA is TGTGCCAGCAATTTCCAGGGGGTAGGAGAGACCCAGTACTTC.

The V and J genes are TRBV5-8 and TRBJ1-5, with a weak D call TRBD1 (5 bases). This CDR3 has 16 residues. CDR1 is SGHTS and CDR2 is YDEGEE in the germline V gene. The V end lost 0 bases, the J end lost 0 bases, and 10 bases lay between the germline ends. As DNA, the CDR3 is TGTGCCAGCAGCTTGGGGGGGGTCGCTAGCAATCAGCCCCAGCATTTT. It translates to CASSLGGVASNQPQHF.

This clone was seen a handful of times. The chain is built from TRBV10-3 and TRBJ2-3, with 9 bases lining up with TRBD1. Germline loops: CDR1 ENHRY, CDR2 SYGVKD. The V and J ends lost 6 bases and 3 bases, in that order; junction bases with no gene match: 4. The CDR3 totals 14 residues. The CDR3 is CAISGTGMTDTQYF. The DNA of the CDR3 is TGTGCCATCAGCGGGACAGGGATGACAGATACGCAGTATTTT.

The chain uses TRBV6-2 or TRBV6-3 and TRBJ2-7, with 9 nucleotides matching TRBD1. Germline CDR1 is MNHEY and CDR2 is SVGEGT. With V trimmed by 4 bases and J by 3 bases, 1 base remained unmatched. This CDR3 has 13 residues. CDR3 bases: TGTGCCAGCAGTTCGGACAGGGGCTACGAGCAGTACTTC. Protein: CASSSDRGYEQYF.

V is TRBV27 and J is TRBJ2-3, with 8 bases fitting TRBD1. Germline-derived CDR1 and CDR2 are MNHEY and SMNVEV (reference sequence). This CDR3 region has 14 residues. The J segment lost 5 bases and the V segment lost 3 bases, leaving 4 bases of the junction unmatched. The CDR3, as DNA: TGTGCCAGCAGTTTGCCGGGACAGGTAGATACGCAGTATTTT. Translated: CASSLPGQVDTQYF.

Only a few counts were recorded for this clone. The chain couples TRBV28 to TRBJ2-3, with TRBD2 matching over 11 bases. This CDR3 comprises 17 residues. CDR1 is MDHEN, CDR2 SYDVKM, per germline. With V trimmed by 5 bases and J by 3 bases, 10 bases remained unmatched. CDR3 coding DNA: TGTGCCAGCAGTCCCCCTACTAGCGGGGGAGGGACAGATACGCAGTATTTT. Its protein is CASSPPTSGGGTDTQYF.

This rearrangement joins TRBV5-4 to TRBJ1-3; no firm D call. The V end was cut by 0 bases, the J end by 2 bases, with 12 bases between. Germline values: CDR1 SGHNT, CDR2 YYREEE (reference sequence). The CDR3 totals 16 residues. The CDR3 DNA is TGTGCCAGCAGCTTGGAGGCGGCCTTAGCTGGAAACACCATATATTTT. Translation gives CASSLEAALAGNTIYF.

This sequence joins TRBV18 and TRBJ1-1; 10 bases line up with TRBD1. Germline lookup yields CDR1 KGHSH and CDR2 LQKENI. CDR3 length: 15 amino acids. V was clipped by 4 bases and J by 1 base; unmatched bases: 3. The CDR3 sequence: CASSLGQGGNTEAFF. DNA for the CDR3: TGTGCCAGCTCACTCGGACAGGGGGGGAACACTGAAGCTTTCTTT.

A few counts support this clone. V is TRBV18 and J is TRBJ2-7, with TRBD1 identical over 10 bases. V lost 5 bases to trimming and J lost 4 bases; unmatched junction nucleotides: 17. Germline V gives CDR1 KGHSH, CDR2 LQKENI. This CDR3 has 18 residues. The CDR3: CASSSRVPRTGGAYEQYF. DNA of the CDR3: TGTGCCAGCTCATCCAGGGTTCCCCGGACAGGGGGAGCATACGAGCAGTACTTC.